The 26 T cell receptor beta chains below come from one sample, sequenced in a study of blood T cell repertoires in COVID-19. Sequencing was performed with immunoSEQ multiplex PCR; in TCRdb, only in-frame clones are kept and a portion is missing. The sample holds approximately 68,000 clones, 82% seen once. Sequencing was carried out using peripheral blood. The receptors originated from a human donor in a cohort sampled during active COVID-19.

The CDR3 loop is CASSLRGGFTGELFF. As DNA, the CDR3 is TGTGCCAGCAGCCTGCGGGGGGGCTTCACCGGGGAGCTGTTTTTT. The chain links TRBV7-9 to TRBJ2-2, with TRBD2 identical over 9 bases. The CDR3 sequence is 15 residues long. J lost 4 bases, V lost 5 bases, and 5 bases had no gene match. Germline V gene lookup returns CDR1 SEHNR and CDR2 FQNEAQ (reference sequence).

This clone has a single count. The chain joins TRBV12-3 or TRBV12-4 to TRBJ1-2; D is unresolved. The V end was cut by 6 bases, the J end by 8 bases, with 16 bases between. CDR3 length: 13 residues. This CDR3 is CASRDIGGSGYTF. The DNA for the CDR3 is TGTGCCAGCAGGGATATCGGAGGGTCCGGCTACACCTTC.

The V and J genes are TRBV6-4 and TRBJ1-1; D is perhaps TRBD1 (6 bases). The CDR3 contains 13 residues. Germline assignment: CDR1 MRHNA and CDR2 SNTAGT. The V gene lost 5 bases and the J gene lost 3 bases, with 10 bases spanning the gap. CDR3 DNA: TGTGCCAGCAGTTACAGGGTGGACACTGAAGCTTTCTTT. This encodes CASSYRVDTEAFF.

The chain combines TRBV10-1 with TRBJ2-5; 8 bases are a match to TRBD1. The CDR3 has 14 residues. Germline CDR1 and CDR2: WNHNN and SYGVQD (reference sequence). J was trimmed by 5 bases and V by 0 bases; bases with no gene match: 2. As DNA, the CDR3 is TGCGCCAGCAGTGAGTCATGGACAGGGGAGACCCAGTACTTC. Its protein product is CASSESWTGETQYF.

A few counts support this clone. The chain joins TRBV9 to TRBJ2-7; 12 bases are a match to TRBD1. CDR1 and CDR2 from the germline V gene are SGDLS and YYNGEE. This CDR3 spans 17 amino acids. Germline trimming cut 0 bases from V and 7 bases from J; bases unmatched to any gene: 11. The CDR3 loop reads CASSVAKRDRGRREQYF. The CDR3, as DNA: TGTGCCAGCAGCGTAGCCAAAAGGGACAGGGGGCGAAGAGAGCAGTACTTC.

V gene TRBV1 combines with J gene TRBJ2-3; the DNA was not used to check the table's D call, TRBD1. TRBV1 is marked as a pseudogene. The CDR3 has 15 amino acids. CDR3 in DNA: TGCACCAGCAGCCAAACAGTAAAGTTCACAGATACGCAGTATTTT. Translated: CTSSQTVKFTDTQYF.

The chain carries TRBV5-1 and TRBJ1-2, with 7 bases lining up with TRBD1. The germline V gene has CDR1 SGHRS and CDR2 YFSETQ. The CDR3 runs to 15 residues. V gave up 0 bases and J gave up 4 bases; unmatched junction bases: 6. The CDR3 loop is CASSLARGQSYGYTF. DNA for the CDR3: TGCGCCAGCAGCTTGGCCCGGGGACAGAGCTATGGCTACACCTTC.

The CDR3 loop is CASSLSLSSGANVLTF. The DNA for the CDR3 is TGCGCCAGCAGCTTGTCCCTTAGCTCTGGGGCCAACGTCCTGACTTTC. This chain connects TRBV5-1 to TRBJ2-6; D is ambiguous. Trimming cost V 1 base and J 0 bases, with 8 bases left between them. Looked up from germline, CDR1 is SGHRS and CDR2 is YFSETQ. The length of the CDR3 is 16 residues.

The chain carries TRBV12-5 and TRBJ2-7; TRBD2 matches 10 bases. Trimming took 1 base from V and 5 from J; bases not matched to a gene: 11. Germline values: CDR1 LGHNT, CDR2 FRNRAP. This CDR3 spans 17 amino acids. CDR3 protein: CASGLGLIAGGSDEQYF. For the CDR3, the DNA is TGTGCTAGTGGTTTGGGACTTATAGCGGGGGGTTCGGACGAGCAGTACTTC.

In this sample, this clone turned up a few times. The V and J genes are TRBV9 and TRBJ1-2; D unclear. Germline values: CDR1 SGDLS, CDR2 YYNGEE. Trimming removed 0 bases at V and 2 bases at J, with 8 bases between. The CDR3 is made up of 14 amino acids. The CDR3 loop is CASSVAPVNYGYTF. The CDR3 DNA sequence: TGTGCCAGCAGCGTAGCTCCGGTCAACTATGGCTACACCTTC.

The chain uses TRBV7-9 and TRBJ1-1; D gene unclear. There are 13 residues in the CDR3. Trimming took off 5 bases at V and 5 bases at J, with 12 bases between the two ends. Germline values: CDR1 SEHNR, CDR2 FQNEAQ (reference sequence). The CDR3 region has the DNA TGTGCCAGCAGCAGAAACAGTGAGACTGAAGCTTTCTTT. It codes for CASSRNSETEAFF.

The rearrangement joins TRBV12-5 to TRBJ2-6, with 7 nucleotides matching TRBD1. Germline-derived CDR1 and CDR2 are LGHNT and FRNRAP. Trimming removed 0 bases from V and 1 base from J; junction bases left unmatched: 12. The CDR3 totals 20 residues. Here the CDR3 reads CASGLVLFSPGGSGANVLTF. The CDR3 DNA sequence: TGTGCTAGTGGTTTGGTACTGTTTTCCCCAGGGGGTTCTGGGGCCAACGTCCTGACTTTC. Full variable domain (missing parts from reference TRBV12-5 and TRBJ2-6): DARVTQTPRHKVTEMGQEVTMRCQPILGHNTVFWYRQTMMQGLELLAYFRNRAPLDDSGMPKDRFSAEMPDATLATLKIQPSEPRDSAVYFCASGLVLFSPGGSGANVLTFGAGSRLTVL.

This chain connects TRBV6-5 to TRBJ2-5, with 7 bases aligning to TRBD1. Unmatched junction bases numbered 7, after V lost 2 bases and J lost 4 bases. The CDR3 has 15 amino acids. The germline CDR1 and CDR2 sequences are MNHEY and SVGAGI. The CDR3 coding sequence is TGTGCCAGCAGTTACACCCGGGACAGAAGAGAGACCCAGTACTTC. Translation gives CASSYTRDRRETQYF.

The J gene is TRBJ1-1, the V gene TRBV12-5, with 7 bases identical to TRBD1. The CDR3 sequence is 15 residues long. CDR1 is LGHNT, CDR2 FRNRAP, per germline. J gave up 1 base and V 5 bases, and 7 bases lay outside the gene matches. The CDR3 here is CASGTNRGENTEAFF. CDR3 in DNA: TGTGCTAGTGGTACTAACAGGGGAGAGAACACTGAAGCTTTCTTT.

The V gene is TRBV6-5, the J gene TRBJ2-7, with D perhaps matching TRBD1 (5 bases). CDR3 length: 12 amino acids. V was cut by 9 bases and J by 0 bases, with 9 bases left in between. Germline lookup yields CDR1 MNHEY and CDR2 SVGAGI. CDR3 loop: CARSGRSYEQYF. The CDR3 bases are TGTGCCAGGTCAGGGCGCTCCTACGAGCAGTACTTC.

CDR3 coding DNA: TGCGCCAGCAGCCGCCTGGGACAGGCGGCGAATAATTCACCCCTCCACTTT. Translated: CASSRLGQAANNSPLHF. The chain recombines TRBV5-1 with TRBJ1-6; 8 bases agree with TRBD1. This CDR3 comprises 17 residues. V shed 4 bases and J 5 bases; nucleotides not matched to a gene: 11. Germline CDR1 SGHRS, CDR2 YFSETQ.

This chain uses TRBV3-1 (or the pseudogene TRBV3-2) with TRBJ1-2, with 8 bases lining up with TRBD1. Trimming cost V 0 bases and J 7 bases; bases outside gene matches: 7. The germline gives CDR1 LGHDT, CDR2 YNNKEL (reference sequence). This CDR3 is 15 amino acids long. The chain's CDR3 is CASSQDGSRGPGYTF. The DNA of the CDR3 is TGTGCCAGCAGCCAAGACGGGTCCAGGGGGCCTGGCTACACCTTC.

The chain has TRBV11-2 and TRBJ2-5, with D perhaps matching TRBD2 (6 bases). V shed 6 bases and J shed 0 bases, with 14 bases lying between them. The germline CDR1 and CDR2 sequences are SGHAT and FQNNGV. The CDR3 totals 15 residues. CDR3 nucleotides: TGTGCCAGCAGTAGGGGCCGGGACTACCAAGAGACCCAGTACTTC. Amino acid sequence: CASSRGRDYQETQYF.

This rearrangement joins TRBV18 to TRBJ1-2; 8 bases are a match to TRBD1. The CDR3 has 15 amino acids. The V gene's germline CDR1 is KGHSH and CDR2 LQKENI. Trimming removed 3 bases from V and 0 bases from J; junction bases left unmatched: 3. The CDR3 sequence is CASSPQDRANYGYTF. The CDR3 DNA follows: TGTGCCAGCTCACCCCAGGACAGGGCTAACTATGGCTACACCTTC.

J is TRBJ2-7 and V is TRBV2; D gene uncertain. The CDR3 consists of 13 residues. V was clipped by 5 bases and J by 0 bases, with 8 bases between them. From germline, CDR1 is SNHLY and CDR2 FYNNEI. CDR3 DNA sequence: TGTGCCAGCAGTACAGCTTACTCCTACGAGCAGTACTTC. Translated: CASSTAYSYEQYF.

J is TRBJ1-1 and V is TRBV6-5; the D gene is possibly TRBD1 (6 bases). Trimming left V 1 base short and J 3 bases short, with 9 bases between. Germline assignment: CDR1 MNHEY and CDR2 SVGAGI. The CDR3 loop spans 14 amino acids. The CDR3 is CASSYWSGDTEAFF. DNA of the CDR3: TGTGCCAGCAGTTACTGGTCAGGGGACACTGAAGCTTTCTTT.

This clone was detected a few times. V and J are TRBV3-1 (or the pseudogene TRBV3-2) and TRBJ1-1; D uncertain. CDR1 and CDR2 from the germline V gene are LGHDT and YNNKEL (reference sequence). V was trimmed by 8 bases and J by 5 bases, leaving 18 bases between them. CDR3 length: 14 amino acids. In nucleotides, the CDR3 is TGTGCCAGCGCCTCCGCGGGCAGGAGAACTGAAGCTTTCTTT. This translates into CASASAGRRTEAFF.

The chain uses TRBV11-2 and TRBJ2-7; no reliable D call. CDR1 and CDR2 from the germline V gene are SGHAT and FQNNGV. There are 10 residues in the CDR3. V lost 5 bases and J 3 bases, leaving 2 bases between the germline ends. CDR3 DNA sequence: TGTGCCAGCAGCCACTACGAGCAGTACTTC. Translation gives CASSHYEQYF.

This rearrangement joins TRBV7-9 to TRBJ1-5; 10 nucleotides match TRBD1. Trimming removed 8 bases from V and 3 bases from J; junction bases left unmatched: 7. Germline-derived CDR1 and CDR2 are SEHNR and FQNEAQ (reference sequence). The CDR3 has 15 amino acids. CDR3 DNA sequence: TGTGCCAGCTCCGGGACAGGGGAGCTCAATCAGCCCCAGCATTTT. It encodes CASSGTGELNQPQHF.

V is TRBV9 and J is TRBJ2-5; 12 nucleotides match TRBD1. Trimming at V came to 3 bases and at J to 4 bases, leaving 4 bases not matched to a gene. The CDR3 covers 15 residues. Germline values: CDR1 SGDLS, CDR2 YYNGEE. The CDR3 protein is CASSGDRGQLETQYF. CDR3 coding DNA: TGTGCCAGCAGCGGGGACAGGGGGCAATTAGAGACCCAGTACTTC.

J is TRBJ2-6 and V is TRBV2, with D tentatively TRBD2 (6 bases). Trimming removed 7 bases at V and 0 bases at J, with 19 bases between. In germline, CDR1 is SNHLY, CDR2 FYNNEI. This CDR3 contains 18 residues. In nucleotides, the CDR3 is TGTGCCAGCACCGGGGGAGGCCTACAAGGCTCTGGGGCCAACGTCCTGACTTTC. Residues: CASTGGGLQGSGANVLTF.